This is a list of T cell receptor beta chains from one sample in a study of PD-L1 blockade in urothelial cancer. The assay was immunoSEQ multiplex PCR, and TCRdb's table has in-frame clones only and misses some. The sample has some 50,000 clones, around 82% seen once; the top ten hold 1.5% to 2%. The starting material was PBMCs, obtained around atezolizumab (anti-PD-L1) treatment. The receptors stem from a middle-aged man with urothelial cancer. CDR3s include the opening cysteine and the closing phenylalanine or tryptophan. Fields, in order: V gene, D gene, clone size, J gene, CDR3 DNA, CDR3 protein. A D gene is named only where the DNA matches it firmly. Size values are once, few and many counts, or a class for expanded clones, and some rows have none.

TRBV7-9,NA,NA,TRBJ1-2,TGTGCCAGCAGCTTAGTGGGGCAGGGCAATCGGAACTATGGCTACACCTTC,CASSLVGQGNRNYGYTF
TRBV28,TRBD1,NA,TRBJ2-6,TGTGCCAGCAGTGGTCGGACAGGGGACTCTACTGGGGCCAACGTCCTGACTTTC,CASSGRTGDSTGANVLTF
TRBV19,TRBD2,NA,TRBJ2-1,TGTGCCAGTAGTCCTCCCGGGGGGGGGTATGAGCAGTTCTTC,CASSPPGGGYEQFF
TRBV6-5,TRBD1,NA,TRBJ2-1,TGTGCCAGCAGTTACTCGATACCAGGGGGACAGGGTGAGCAGTTCTTC,CASSYSIPGGQGEQFF
TRBV6-5,NA,few,TRBJ1-1,TGTGCCAGCAGTTATATAGCTCGGGGGGCACGAGCTTTCTTT,CASSYIARGARAFF
TRBV6-1,NA,NA,TRBJ2-3,TGTGCCAGCAGTGCGGGGGGCCCGGCAGATACGCAGTATTTT,CASSAGGPADTQYF
TRBV2,NA,NA,TRBJ2-6,TGTGCCAGCAGTTTCAAAGCAGGGCGCTCTGGGGCCAACGTCCTGACTTTC,CASSFKAGRSGANVLTF
TRBV11-2,TRBD1,NA,TRBJ1-5,TGTGCCAGCAGTAGGACAGGGGGCATTCAGCCCCAGCATTTT,CASSRTGGIQPQHF
TRBV25-1,TRBD2,NA,TRBJ2-3,TGTGCCACGAAAGGAAGGGTCGCGGGGGGGGCAGATACGCAGTATTTT,CATKGRVAGGADTQYF
TRBV9,TRBD2,NA,TRBJ2-1,TGTGCCAGCAGCGGACTAGCGGGGGGGTTCAATGAGCAGTTCTTC,CASSGLAGGFNEQFF